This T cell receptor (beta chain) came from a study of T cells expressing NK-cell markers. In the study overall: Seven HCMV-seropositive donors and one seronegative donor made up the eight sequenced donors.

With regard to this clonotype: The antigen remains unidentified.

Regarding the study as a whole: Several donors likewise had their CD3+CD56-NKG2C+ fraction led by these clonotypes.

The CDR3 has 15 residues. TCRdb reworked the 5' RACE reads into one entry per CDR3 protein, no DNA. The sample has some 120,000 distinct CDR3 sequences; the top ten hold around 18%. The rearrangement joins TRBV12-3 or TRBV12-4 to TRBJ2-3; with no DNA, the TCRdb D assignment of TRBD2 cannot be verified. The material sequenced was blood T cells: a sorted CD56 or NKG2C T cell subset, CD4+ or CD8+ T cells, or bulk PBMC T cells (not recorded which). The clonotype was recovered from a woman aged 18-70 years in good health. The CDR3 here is CASSFQGPDADTQYF.